These 27 T cell receptor beta chains originate from one sample sequenced in a study of blood T cells in healthy people across ages. A second PCR, run for 7 to 11 cycles, used a sample-barcoded 5' primer plus a J-beta primer mix. From the 5' RACE reads, TCRdb called clonotypes with MiXCR, one entry per CDR3 protein. The data contain 1.5 million or so distinct CDR3 sequences, around 40% of them singletons. The sample taken for sequencing was blood. The receptors were sampled from a woman aged 18-35 years in good health.

The J gene is TRBJ1-1, the V gene TRBV29-1; 8 positions match TRBD1. Germline CDR1 SQVTM, CDR2 ANQGSEA. The CDR3 length is 13 residues. V lost 7 bases and J lost 4; bases outside the gene matches: 8. In DNA form, the CDR3 reads TGCAGCGCCCCGAGACAGGGGTTCACTGAAGCTTTCTTT. Its protein product is CSAPRQGFTEAFF.

This clonotype was seen a handful of times. The chain carries TRBV20-1 and TRBJ1-5; D gene unclear. Trimming removed 1 base from V and 4 bases from J, with 14 bases in between. Looked up from germline, CDR1 is DFQATT and CDR2 is SNEGSKA (reference sequence). This CDR3 is built from 15 residues. The DNA of the CDR3 is TGCAGTGCTAGAGCAAGCGGGCGGGAAAATCAGCCCCAGCATTTT. This encodes CSARASGRENQPQHF.

The chain employs TRBV20-1 and TRBJ1-2; possible D gene TRBD1, 6 bases. This CDR3 has 16 residues. The germline V and J ends were trimmed by 5 bases and 4 bases, with 23 bases remaining between them. Looked up from germline, CDR1 is DFQATT and CDR2 is SNEGSKA (reference sequence). For the CDR3, the DNA is TGCAGTGCTGCCCCGGAGACAGGACCTGATTCCTATGGCTACACCTTC. Protein product: CSAAPETGPDSYGYTF.

This clonotype was counted once. The V gene is TRBV2, the J gene TRBJ2-5; 8 nucleotides match TRBD2. The ends lost 3 bases at V and 2 bases at J; junction bases unmatched: 5. The CDR3 consists of 15 residues. Germline loops: CDR1 SNHLY, CDR2 FYNNEI. CDR3: CASSDELAVQETQYF. DNA of the CDR3: TGTGCCAGCAGTGACGAACTAGCGGTACAAGAGACCCAGTACTTC.

The chain is built from TRBV12-3 or TRBV12-4 and TRBJ2-1; 12 nucleotides agree with TRBD2. J was trimmed by 3 bases and V by 6 bases; bases with no gene match: 9. This CDR3 has 17 residues. CDR3 coding DNA: TGTGCCAGCAGGCCGTGGACTAGCGGGACTTACTACAATGAGCAGTTCTTC. This sequence encodes CASRPWTSGTYYNEQFF.

V is TRBV3-1 and J is TRBJ2-7; D gene uncertain. Trimming stripped 0 bases from V and 1 base from J, with 7 bases between. The CDR3 covers 14 residues. CDR1 LGHDT and CDR2 YNNKEL come from the germline V gene (reference sequence). The CDR3 region has the DNA TGTGCCAGCAGCCAAGAAAGGGTTTCCTACGAGCAGTACTTC. Its protein is CASSQERVSYEQYF.

This clonotype has only a few counts. The chain joins TRBV20-1 to TRBJ1-1, with 9 bases matching TRBD1. V was pared by 6 bases and J by 1 base, with 9 bases of the junction left unmatched. CDR3 length: 15 amino acids. Germline values: CDR1 DFQATT, CDR2 SNEGSKA (reference sequence). The CDR3 region is CSAARTGVSNTEAFF. The CDR3 DNA is TGCAGTGCCGCCCGGACAGGGGTTTCGAACACTGAAGCTTTCTTT.

This clonotype has a handful of counts. The CDR3 coding sequence is TGTGCCAGCAGCACCGGGACAGGGGAAAAACTGTTTTTT. This translates into CASSTGTGEKLFF. J is TRBJ1-4 and V is TRBV25-1; TRBD1 agrees at 9 bases. Germline V lookup: CDR1 MGHDK, CDR2 SYGVNS. CDR3 length: 13 residues. Trimming at V came to 6 bases and at J to 8 bases, leaving 4 bases not matched to a gene.

This clonotype was seen once. The chain has TRBV27 and TRBJ2-1, with 15 bases identical to TRBD2. The CDR3 spans 15 residues. CDR1 is MNHEY, CDR2 SMNVEV, per germline (reference sequence). The V and J ends lost 6 bases and 9 bases, in that order; junction bases with no gene match: 6. CDR3 sequence: CASRVGLAGGFEQFF. The CDR3 region has the DNA TGTGCCAGCAGGGTAGGACTAGCGGGAGGGTTTGAGCAGTTCTTC.

This clonotype was counted many times. The chain has TRBV29-1 and TRBJ1-1, with 8 nucleotides matching TRBD1. CDR3 size: 10 residues. Germline V CDR1 and CDR2: SQVTM, ANQGSEA. J gave up 10 bases and V 5 bases, and 3 bases lay outside the gene matches. The DNA for the CDR3 is TGCAGCGTTTCGGGGACAGGAGCTTTCTTT. Protein sequence: CSVSGTGAFF.

This clonotype was found a few times. V gene TRBV21-1 combines with J gene TRBJ2-7; TRBD1 is taken as the D call from the table, unchecked against the DNA. TRBV21-1 is listed as a pseudogene. This CDR3 is 15 amino acids long. The CDR3 is CASPGVDESTYEQYF. The CDR3 nucleotides read TGTGCCAGTCCGGGGGTGGACGAAAGTACCTACGAGCAGTACTTC.

This clonotype was counted ten times or more. The CDR3 nucleotides read TGTGCCAGCAGCAGGGACAGGGAGTATGGCTACACCTTC. Amino acids: CASSRDREYGYTF. The rearrangement uses TRBV7-9 and TRBJ1-2; 9 bases agree with TRBD1. Germline assignment: CDR1 SEHNR and CDR2 FQNEAQ (reference sequence). The V segment lost 5 bases and the J segment 5 bases; nucleotides outside the gene matches: 3. The CDR3 contains 13 residues.

This chain joins TRBV4-2 and TRBJ2-5; D might be TRBD1 or TRBD2, each matching 5 bases. The CDR3 spans 14 residues. Germline-derived CDR1 and CDR2 are LGHNA and YNFKEQ. The V and J ends lost 0 bases and 11 bases respectively, with 16 bases between them. The CDR3 DNA is TGTGCCAGCAGCCAAGACGCGCGAAGGGGAGAGCAGTACTTC. Protein sequence: CASSQDARRGEQYF.

This clonotype was detected only a few times. The V and J genes are TRBV20-1 and TRBJ2-1; D is possibly TRBD1 (6 bases). Trimming removed 1 base from V and 7 bases from J, with 14 bases in between. Looked up from germline, CDR1 is DFQATT and CDR2 is SNEGSKA (reference sequence). CDR3 length: 14 amino acids. CDR3 coding DNA: TGCAGTGCTAGAGTAGGGGGAATGGGGAATGAGCAGTTCTTC. Translation: CSARVGGMGNEQFF.

This clonotype was seen a few times. The chain joins TRBV10-3 to TRBJ1-2, with D perhaps TRBD1 (5 bases). Per the germline V gene, CDR1 is ENHRY and CDR2 is SYGVKD. V gave up 4 bases and J gave up 1 base, with 13 bases separating them. This CDR3 comprises 15 residues. The CDR3 is CAISGGGHSNYGYTF. CDR3 nucleotide sequence: TGTGCCATCAGTGGGGGAGGACATAGTAACTATGGCTACACCTTC.

The chain employs TRBV27 and TRBJ1-6, with TRBD1 matching 7 bases. Germline assignment: CDR1 MNHEY and CDR2 SMNVEV (reference sequence). V shed 6 bases, J shed 8 bases, and the junction held 10 bases outside the gene matches. This CDR3 has 15 amino acids. This chain's CDR3 is CASSLQGGRYSPLHF. The CDR3 DNA is TGTGCCAGCAGCCTTCAGGGGGGTCGCTATTCACCCCTCCACTTT.

This clonotype was counted between two and nine times. The rearrangement uses TRBV11-2 and TRBJ2-5; D uncertain. V lost 1 base, J lost 4 bases, and 7 bases lay in between. The CDR3 has 13 amino acids. CDR1 SGHAT and CDR2 FQNNGV come from the germline V gene. The CDR3 bases are TGTGCCAGCAGCTTAGGTGCGTCAGAGACCCAGTACTTC. This translates into CASSLGASETQYF.

The chain carries TRBV6-2 or TRBV6-3 and TRBJ1-1, with 7 nucleotides matching TRBD1. V lost 6 bases and J lost 5; bases outside the gene matches: 9. Germline V lookup: CDR1 MNHEY, CDR2 SVGEGT. The CDR3 length is 14 residues. Here the CDR3 DNA reads TGTGCCAGCAGGCCAGGGGGAGGGAGGACTGAAGCTTTCTTT. This sequence encodes CASRPGGGRTEAFF.

This clonotype was counted only a few times. The chain employs TRBV3-1 and TRBJ1-5; no clear D. The CDR3 consists of 12 residues. The ends were cut back, 1 base at V and 12 bases at J, with 10 bases in the middle. Germline values: CDR1 LGHDT, CDR2 YNNKEL (reference sequence). The CDR3 loop reads CASSQGGRVQHF. CDR3 DNA: TGTGCCAGCAGCCAAGGAGGAAGGGTCCAGCATTTT. The whole variable domain, filled in from reference TRBV3-1 and TRBJ1-5, reads DTAVSQTPKYLVTQMGNDKSIKCEQNLGHDTMYWYKQDSKKFLKIMFSYNNKELIINETVPNRFSPKSPDKAHLNLHINSLELGDSAVYFCASSQGGRVQHFGDGTRLSIL.

The V call is TRBV28, the J call TRBJ2-2; D is possibly TRBD2 (5 bases). The CDR3 has 14 amino acids. Trimming stripped 8 bases from V and 2 bases from J, with 12 bases between. Germline assignment: CDR1 MDHEN and CDR2 SYDVKM. CDR3 amino acids: CASHWSGNTGELFF. The CDR3 DNA follows: TGTGCCAGCCACTGGAGCGGAAACACCGGGGAGCTGTTTTTT.

The rearrangement uses TRBV21-1 and TRBJ2-1. TRBV21-1 has pseudogene status. The CDR3 totals 16 residues. CDR3 nucleotide sequence: TGTGCCAGCAGCAAAAGGCAGATGAGCTCCTACAATGAGCAGTTCTTC. Residues: CASSKRQMSSYNEQFF.

This clonotype has only a few counts. V usage is TRBV7-2 and J usage is TRBJ1-1, with D unclear. Trimming pared 3 bases from V and 7 bases from J, leaving 12 bases between. Germline lookup yields CDR1 SGHTA and CDR2 FQGNSA. CDR3 length: 13 residues. The CDR3 region is CASSFRDGSEAFF. The CDR3 DNA follows: TGTGCCAGCAGCTTTCGTGATGGAAGTGAAGCTTTCTTT.

This clonotype turned up a few times. The chain joins TRBV10-3 to TRBJ2-1, with D possibly TRBD2 on 6 matching bases. V lost 10 bases and J 0 bases, leaving 13 bases between the germline ends. The CDR3 has 14 amino acids. Germline V lookup: CDR1 ENHRY, CDR2 SYGVKD. DNA of the CDR3: TGTGCCACCGGGGGAACCAGCTCCTACAATGAGCAGTTCTTC. Protein: CATGGTSSYNEQFF.

This chain connects TRBV6-2 or TRBV6-3 to TRBJ2-5, with 12 bases aligning to TRBD2. This CDR3 is built from 16 residues. V trimming: 2 bases; J trimming: 2 bases; junction bases outside the gene matches: 3. Germline CDR1 reads MNHEY; CDR2 reads SVGEGT. The CDR3 here is CASSYIGLAGQETQYF. CDR3 sequence (DNA): TGTGCCAGCAGTTACATCGGACTAGCGGGGCAAGAGACCCAGTACTTC.

The chain joins TRBV9 to TRBJ1-5; 9 bases are a match to TRBD1. Germline lookup yields CDR1 SGDLS and CDR2 YYNGEE. The trim removed 0 bases at V and 4 bases at J, leaving 2 bases unmatched. The CDR3 spans 15 residues. DNA for the CDR3: TGTGCCAGCAGCGTAGGAGGGACAGGGAATCAGCCCCAGCATTTT. This codes for CASSVGGTGNQPQHF.

This clonotype was seen only a few times. The gene calls are TRBV30 and TRBJ1-2; D uncertain. CDR1 GTSNPN and CDR2 SVGIG come from the germline V gene (reference sequence). V was cut by 7 bases and J by 5 bases, with 20 bases left in between. The CDR3 loop spans 14 amino acids. The CDR3 is CAYLSPKKVYGYTF. The CDR3 nucleotides read TGTGCCTACCTGTCACCGAAAAAAGTTTATGGCTACACCTTC.

The DNA of the CDR3 is TGCGCCAGCAGCCAAGATGGGGTAGCGGGGGGCAGGTACGAGCAGTACTTC. Its translation: CASSQDGVAGGRYEQYF. This chain links TRBV4-1 with TRBJ2-7, with 10 positions matching TRBD2. The CDR3 totals 17 residues. Germline trimming cut 0 bases from V and 4 bases from J; bases unmatched to any gene: 9. CDR1 and CDR2 (germline): MGHRA, YSYEKL.